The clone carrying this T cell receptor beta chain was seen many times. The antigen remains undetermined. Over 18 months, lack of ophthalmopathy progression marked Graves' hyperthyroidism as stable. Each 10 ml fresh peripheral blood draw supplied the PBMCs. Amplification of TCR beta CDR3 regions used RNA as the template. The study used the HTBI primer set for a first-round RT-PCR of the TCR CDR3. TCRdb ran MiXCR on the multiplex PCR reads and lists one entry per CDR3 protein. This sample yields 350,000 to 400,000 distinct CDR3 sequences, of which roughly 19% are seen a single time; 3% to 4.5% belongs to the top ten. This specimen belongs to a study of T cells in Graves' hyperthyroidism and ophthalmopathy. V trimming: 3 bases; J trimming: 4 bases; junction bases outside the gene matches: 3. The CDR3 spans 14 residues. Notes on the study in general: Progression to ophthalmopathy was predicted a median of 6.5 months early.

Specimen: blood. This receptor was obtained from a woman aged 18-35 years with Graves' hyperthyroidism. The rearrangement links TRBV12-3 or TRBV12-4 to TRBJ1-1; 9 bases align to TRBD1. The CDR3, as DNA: TGTGCCAGCAGTTTGAGGGGACAGGGCACTGAAGCTTTCTTT. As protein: CASSLRGQGTEAFF.